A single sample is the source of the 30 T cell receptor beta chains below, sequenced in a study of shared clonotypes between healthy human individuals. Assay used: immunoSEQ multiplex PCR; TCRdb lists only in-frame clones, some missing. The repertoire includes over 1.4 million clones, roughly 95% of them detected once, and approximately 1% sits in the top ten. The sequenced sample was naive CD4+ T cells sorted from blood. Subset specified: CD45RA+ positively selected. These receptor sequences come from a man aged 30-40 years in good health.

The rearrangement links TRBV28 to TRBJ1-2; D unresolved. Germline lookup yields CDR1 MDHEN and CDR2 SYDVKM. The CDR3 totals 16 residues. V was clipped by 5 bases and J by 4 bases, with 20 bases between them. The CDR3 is CASSPHPAPGGYGYTF. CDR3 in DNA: TGTGCCAGCAGTCCTCACCCAGCTCCTGGAGGCTATGGCTACACCTTC.

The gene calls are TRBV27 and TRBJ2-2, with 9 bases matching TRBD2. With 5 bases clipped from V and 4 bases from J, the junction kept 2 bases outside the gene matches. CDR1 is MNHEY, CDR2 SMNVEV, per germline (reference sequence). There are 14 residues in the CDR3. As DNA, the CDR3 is TGTGCCAGCAGTGTAGCGGGAGTCACCGGGGAGCTGTTTTTT. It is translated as CASSVAGVTGELFF.

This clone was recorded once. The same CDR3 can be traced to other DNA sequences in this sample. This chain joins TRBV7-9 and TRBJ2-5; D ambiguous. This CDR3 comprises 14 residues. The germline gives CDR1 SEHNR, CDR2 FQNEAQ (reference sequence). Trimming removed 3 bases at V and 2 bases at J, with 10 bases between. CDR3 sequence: CASSFRAVQETQYF. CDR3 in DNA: TGTGCCAGCAGCTTCCGAGCAGTTCAAGAGACCCAGTACTTC. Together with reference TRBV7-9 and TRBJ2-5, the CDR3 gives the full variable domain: DTGVSQNPRHKITKRGQNVTFRCDPISEHNRLYWYRQTLGQGPEFLTYFQNEAQLEKSRLLSDRFSAERPKGSFSTLEIQRTEQGDSAMYLCASSFRAVQETQYFGPGTRLLVL.

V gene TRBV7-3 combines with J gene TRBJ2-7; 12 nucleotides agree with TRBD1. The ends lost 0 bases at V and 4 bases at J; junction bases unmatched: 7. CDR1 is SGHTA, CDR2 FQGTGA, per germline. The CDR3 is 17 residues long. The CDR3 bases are TGTGCCAGCAGCTTAACCGGTACGGGACAGGGGGCTTACGAGCAGTACTTC. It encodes CASSLTGTGQGAYEQYF.

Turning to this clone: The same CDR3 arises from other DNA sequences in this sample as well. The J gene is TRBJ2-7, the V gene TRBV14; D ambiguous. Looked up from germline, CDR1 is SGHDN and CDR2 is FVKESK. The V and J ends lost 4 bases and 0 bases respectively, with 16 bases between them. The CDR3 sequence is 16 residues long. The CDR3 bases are TGTGCCAGCAGCCCCCGGGTCGCACCGAGCTCCTACGAGCAGTACTTC. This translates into CASSPRVAPSSYEQYF. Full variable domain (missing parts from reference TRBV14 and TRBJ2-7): EAGVTQFPSHSVIEKGQTVTLRCDPISGHDNLYWYRRVMGKEIKFLLHFVKESKQDESGMPNNRFLAERTGGTYSTLKVQPAELEDSGVYFCASSPRVAPSSYEQYFGPGTRLTVT.

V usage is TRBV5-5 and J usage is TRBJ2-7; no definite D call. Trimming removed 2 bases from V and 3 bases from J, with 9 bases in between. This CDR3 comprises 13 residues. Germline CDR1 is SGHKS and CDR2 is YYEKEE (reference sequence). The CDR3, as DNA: TGTGCCAGCAGCTTACGACCGAACTACGAGCAGTACTTC. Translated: CASSLRPNYEQYF.

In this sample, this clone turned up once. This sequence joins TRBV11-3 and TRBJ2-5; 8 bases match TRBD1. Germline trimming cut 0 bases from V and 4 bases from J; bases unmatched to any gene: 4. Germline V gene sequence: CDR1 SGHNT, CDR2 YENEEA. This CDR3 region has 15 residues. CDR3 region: CASSLDRGRGETQYF. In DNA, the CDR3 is TGTGCCAGCAGCTTAGACAGGGGGCGCGGAGAGACCCAGTACTTC. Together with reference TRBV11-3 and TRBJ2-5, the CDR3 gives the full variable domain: EAGVVQSPRYKIIEKKQPVAFWCNPISGHNTLYWYLQNLGQGPELLIRYENEEAVDDSQLPKDRFSAERLKGVDSTLKIQPAELGDSAVYLCASSLDRGRGETQYFGPGTRLLVL.

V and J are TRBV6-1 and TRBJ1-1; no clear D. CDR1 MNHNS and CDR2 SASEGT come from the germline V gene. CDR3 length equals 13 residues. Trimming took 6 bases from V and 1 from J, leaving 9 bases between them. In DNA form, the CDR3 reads TGTGCCAGCAGGCCTACAGAGAACACTGAAGCTTTCTTT. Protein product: CASRPTENTEAFF.

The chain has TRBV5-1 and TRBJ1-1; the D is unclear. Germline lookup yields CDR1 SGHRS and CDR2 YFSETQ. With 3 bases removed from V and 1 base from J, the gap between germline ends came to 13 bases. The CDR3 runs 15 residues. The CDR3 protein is CASSSTGRENTEAFF. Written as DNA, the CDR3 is TGCGCCAGCAGCTCCACGGGAAGGGAGAACACTGAAGCTTTCTTT.

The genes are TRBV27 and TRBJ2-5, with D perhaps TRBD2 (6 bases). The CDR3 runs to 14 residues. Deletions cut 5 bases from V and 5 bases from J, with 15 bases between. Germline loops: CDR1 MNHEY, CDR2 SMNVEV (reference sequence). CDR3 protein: CASSIPPGTETQYF. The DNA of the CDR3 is TGTGCCAGCAGTATCCCCCCCGGGACTGAGACCCAGTACTTC.

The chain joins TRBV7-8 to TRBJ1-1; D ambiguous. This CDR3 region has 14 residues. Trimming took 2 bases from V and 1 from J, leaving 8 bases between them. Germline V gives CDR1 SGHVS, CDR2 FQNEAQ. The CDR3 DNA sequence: TGTGCCAGCAGCTTAAGGGAGAGGAACACTGAAGCTTTCTTT. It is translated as CASSLRERNTEAFF.

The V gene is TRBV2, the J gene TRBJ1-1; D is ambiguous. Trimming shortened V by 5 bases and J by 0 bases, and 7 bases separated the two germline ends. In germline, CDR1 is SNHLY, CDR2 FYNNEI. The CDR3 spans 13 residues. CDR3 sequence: CASSQDLNTEAFF. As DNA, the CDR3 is TGTGCCAGCAGTCAGGACCTGAACACTGAAGCTTTCTTT. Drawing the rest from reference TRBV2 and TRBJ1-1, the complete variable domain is EPEVTQTPSHQVTQMGQEVILRCVPISNHLYFYWYRQILGQKVEFLVSFYNNEISEKSEIFDDQFSVERPDGSNFTLKIRSTKLEDSAMYFCASSQDLNTEAFFGQGTRLTVV.

CDR3 region: CASSFAGPGGTEAFF. The CDR3 DNA is TGCGCCAGCAGCTTTGCGGGGCCCGGAGGCACTGAAGCTTTCTTT. The chain couples TRBV5-1 to TRBJ1-1; possible D gene TRBD1, 5 bases. The germline V gene has CDR1 SGHRS and CDR2 YFSETQ. Between the trimmed V and J ends, which lost 2 bases and 4 bases, there was a span of 15 bases. This CDR3 contains 15 residues.

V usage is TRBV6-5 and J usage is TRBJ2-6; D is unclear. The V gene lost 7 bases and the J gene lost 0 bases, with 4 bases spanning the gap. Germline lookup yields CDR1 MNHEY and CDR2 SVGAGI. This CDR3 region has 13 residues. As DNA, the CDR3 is TGTGCCAGCAAAGACTCTGGGGCCAACGTCCTGACTTTC. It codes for CASKDSGANVLTF.

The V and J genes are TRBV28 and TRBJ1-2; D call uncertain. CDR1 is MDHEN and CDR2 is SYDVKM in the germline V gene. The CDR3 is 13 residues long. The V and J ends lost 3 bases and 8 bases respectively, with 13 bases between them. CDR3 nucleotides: TGTGCCAGCAGTTTCGGAGACACCGGCGGCTACACCTTC. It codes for CASSFGDTGGYTF.

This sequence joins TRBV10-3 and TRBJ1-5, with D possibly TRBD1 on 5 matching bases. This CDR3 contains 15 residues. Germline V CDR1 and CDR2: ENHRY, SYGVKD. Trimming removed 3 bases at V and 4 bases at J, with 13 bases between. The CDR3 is CAISELGAKNQPQHF. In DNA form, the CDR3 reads TGTGCCATCAGTGAACTAGGGGCGAAAAATCAGCCCCAGCATTTT.

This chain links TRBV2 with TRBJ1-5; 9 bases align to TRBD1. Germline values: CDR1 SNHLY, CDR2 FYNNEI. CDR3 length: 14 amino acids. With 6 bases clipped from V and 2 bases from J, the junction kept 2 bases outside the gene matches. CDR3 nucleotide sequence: TGTGCCAGCAGGGGGACAGGGCGCAATCAGCCCCAGCATTTT. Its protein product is CASRGTGRNQPQHF. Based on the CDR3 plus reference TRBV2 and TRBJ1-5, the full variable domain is EPEVTQTPSHQVTQMGQEVILRCVPISNHLYFYWYRQILGQKVEFLVSFYNNEISEKSEIFDDQFSVERPDGSNFTLKIRSTKLEDSAMYFCASRGTGRNQPQHFGDGTRLSIL.

CDR3: CASSPLLGRNTEAFF. For the CDR3, the DNA is TGTGCCAGCAGTCCGCTTCTGGGGCGGAACACTGAAGCTTTCTTT. The chain combines TRBV28 with TRBJ1-1, with D perhaps matching TRBD1 (5 bases). V lost 5 bases and J lost 1, with 14 bases in between. Germline loops: CDR1 MDHEN, CDR2 SYDVKM. CDR3 size: 15 residues.

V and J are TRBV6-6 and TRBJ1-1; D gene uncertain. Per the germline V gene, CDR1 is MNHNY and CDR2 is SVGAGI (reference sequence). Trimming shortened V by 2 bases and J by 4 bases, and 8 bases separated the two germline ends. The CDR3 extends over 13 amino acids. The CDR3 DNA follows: TGTGCCAGCAGTTACGGTCTAGGCACTGAAGCTTTCTTT. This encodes CASSYGLGTEAFF.

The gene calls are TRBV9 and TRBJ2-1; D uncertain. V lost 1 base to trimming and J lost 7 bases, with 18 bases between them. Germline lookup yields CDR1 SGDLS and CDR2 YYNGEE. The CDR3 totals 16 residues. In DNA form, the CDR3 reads TGTGCCAGCAGCGTATCACCACTCCTCCCTGGGAATGAGCAGTTCTTC. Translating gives CASSVSPLLPGNEQFF.

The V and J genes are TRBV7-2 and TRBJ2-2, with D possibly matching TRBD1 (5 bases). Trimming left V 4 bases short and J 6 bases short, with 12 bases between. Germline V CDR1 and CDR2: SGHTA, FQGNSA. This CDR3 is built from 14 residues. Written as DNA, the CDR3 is TGTGCCAGCAGCTCCCTCCAGGGTGCCGGGGAGCTGTTTTTT. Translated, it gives CASSSLQGAGELFF.

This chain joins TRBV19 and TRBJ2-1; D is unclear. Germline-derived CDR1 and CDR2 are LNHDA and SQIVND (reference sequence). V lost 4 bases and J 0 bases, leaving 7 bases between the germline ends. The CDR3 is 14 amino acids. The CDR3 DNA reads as TGTGCCAGTAGTAGTACAAGCTCCTACAATGAGCAGTTCTTC. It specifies CASSSTSSYNEQFF.

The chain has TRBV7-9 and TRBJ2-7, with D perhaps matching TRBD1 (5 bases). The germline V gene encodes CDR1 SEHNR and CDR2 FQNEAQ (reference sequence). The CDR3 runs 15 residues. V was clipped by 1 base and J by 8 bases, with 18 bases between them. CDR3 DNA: TGTGCCAGCAGCTTAGACGGATGGCAGGGCGCCAAGCAGTACTTC. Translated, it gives CASSLDGWQGAKQYF.

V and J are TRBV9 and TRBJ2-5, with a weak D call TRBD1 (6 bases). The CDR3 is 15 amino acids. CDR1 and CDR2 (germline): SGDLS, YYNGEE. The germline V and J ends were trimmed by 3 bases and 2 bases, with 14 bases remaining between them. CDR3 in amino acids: CASSETPGTQETQYF. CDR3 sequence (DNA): TGTGCCAGCAGCGAAACCCCCGGGACACAAGAGACCCAGTACTTC.

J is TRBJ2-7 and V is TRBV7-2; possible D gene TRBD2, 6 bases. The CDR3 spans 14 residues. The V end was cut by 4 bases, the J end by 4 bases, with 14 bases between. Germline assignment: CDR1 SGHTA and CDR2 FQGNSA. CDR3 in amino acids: CASSSTGAYYEQYF. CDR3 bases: TGTGCCAGCAGCTCGACGGGAGCGTATTACGAGCAGTACTTC. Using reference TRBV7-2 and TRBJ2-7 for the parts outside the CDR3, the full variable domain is GAGVSQSPSNKVTEKGKDVELRCDPISGHTALYWYRQSLGQGLEFLIYFQGNSAPDKSGLPSDRFSAERTGGSVSTLTIQRTQQEDSAVYLCASSSTGAYYEQYFGPGTRLTVT.

The CDR3 DNA reads as TGTGCCAGCAGCCGTTTGACAGGCTACGAGCAGTACTTC. Translated, it gives CASSRLTGYEQYF. The genes are TRBV7-6 and TRBJ2-7; perhaps TRBD1 as D (6 bases). Germline V CDR1 and CDR2: SGHVS, FNYEAQ. With 5 bases removed from V and 3 bases from J, the gap between germline ends came to 11 bases. There are 13 residues in the CDR3.

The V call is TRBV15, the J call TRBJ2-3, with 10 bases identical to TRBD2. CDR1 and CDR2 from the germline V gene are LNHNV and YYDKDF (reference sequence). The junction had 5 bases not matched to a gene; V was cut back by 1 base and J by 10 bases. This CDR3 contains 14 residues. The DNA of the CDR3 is TGTGCCACCAGCAGAGGAGCGGGAGGGCCCGCGCAGTATTTT. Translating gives CATSRGAGGPAQYF.

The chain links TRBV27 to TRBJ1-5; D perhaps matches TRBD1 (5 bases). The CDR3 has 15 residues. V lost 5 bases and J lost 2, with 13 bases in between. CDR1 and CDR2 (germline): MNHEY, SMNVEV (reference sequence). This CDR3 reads CASSPGDGRNQPQHF. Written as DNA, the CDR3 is TGTGCCAGCAGTCCCGGGGACGGGCGCAATCAGCCCCAGCATTTT.

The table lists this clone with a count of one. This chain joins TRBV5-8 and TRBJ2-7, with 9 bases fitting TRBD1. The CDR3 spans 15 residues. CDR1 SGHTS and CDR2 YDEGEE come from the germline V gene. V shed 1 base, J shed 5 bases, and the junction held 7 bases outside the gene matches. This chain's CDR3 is CASSLRRDRVDEQYF. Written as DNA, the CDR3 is TGTGCCAGCAGCTTGCGCCGGGACAGGGTCGACGAGCAGTACTTC.

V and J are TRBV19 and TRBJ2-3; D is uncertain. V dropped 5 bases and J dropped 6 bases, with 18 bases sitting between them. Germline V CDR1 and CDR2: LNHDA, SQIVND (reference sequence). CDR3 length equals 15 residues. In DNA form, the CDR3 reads TGTGCCAGTAGTCTCCCCAGTGGACCCTATGATACGCAGTATTTT. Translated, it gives CASSLPSGPYDTQYF.